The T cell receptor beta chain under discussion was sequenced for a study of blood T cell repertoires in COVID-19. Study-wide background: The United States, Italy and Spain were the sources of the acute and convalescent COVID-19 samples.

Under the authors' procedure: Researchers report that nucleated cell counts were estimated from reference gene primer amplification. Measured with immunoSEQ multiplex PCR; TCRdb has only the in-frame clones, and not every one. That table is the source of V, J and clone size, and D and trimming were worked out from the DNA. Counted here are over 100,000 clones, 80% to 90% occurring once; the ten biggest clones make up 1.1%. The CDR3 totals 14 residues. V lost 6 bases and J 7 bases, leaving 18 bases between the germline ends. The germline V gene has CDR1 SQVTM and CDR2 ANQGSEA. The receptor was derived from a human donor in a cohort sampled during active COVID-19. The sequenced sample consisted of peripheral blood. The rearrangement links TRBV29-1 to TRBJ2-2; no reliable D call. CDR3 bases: TGCAGCGTCGGAAGCCAAACCAGGAACGGGGAGCTGTTTTTT. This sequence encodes CSVGSQTRNGELFF.